This T cell receptor beta chain emerged from a study of monozygotic twins with inflammatory bowel disease. Germline-derived CDR1 and CDR2 are MNHEY and SMNVEV (reference sequence). The CDR3 is made up of 13 amino acids. Every sample had its cDNA made across eight separate reactions. A 6-nucleotide sample barcode was carried by the UMIs, which template switching added. No DNA is given; TCRdb re-called the 5' RACE reads and lists each CDR3 protein once. The sample holds approximately 330,000 distinct CDR3 sequences. This sequence was found in a human donor with ulcerative colitis or Crohn's disease, or a healthy co-twin of an affected twin (not recorded which). The sequenced sample was blood. The V call is TRBV27, the J call TRBJ2-4; without DNA, the TCRdb call of TRBD2 cannot be checked. The CDR3 here is CASKDLAKNIQYF.